This T cell receptor (beta chain) emerged from a study of blood T cell repertoires in COVID-19. Study-wide context: From T cells, B-cell-depleted T cells, or PBMCs came the material, which was cDNA or gDNA.

The CDR3 is 15 amino acids. V was shortened by 6 bases and J by 2 bases, with 15 bases between the two germline ends. Germline V lookup: CDR1 LNHDA, CDR2 SQIVND (reference sequence). The table came from immunoSEQ multiplex PCR; TCRdb's copy has only in-frame clones and leaves some out. The sample yields 150,000 to 200,000 clones, approximately 78% seen once. Symptom resolution, clearance, or two negative PCRs marked donors in Cohort 3 as recovered. The V and J genes are TRBV19 and TRBJ2-3, with D possibly being TRBD1 (5 bases). This receptor was obtained from a woman between 50 and 59 years old who had recovered from COVID-19. Sequencing was performed on PBMCs or T cells enriched from blood (not recorded which). The chain's CDR3 is CASSRSQGSTDTQYF. The DNA of the CDR3 is TGTGCCAGTAGCCGGTCGCAGGGATCCACAGATACGCAGTATTTT.